This T cell receptor (beta chain) comes out of a study of T cells in Graves' hyperthyroidism and ophthalmopathy. Trimming removed 1 base from V and 2 bases from J, with 9 bases in between. CDR1 and CDR2 from the germline V gene are MNHNS and SASEGT. The CDR3 covers 14 residues. This clonotype has at least ten counts. What was amplified from RNA transcripts were TCR beta CDR3 regions. HTBI primers were employed in a first-round RT-PCR of the TCR CDR3. TCRdb re-called the multiplex PCR reads with MiXCR, one entry per CDR3 protein. The sample contains approximately 400,000 distinct CDR3 sequences, around 18% of which appear only once.

This TCR came from a man younger than 35 with Graves' ophthalmopathy. V gene TRBV6-1 combines with J gene TRBJ2-7; D gene ambiguous. What was sequenced was blood. CDR3 coding DNA: TGTGCCAGCAGTGAAGTGGAAAGTGCCTACGAGCAGTACTTC. This codes for CASSEVESAYEQYF.